Shown below are 9 T cell receptor beta chains from a single sample sequenced in a study of vaccination and CD4 T cells after COVID-19. Cultured CD4+ T cell DNA was sequenced using the Oncomine TCR Beta short-read assay. TCRdb passed the PCR reads through MiXCR, listing each CDR3 protein once. The sample carries about 20,000 distinct CDR3 sequences, less than 35% recorded once. Antigens for these TCRs are unknown. Time point reported: late sampling 161 to 241 days after vaccination in three convalescent patients. Indicated treatment: approximately nine-day PBMC culture with coronavirus spike peptide pools or control peptides (ViraFEST assay). The sequenced sample was CD4+ T cells from blood, cultured in vitro, obtained about 7 months after SARS-CoV-2 vaccination. These receptors were collected from a human donor who had recovered from COVID-19.

This chain joins TRBV15 and TRBJ1-4; no definite D call. V shed 1 base and J shed 7 bases, with 13 bases lying between them. The CDR3 totals 15 residues. Germline CDR1 and CDR2: LNHNV and YYDKDF (reference sequence). The CDR3 nucleotides read TGTGCCACCAGCAGAGCTTTCTCGGACCCTGAAAAACTGTTTTTT. It encodes CATSRAFSDPEKLFF.

This clonotype was observed a few times. The gene calls are TRBV7-2 and TRBJ2-4; the D gene is possibly TRBD1 (6 bases). The CDR3 loop spans 13 amino acids. CDR1 is SGHTA and CDR2 is FQGNSA in the germline V gene. V gave up 6 bases and J gave up 8 bases, with 14 bases separating them. CDR3 protein: CASRRDRTDIQYF. The CDR3 nucleotides read TGTGCCAGCAGGAGAGACAGGACGGACATTCAGTACTTC. The whole variable domain, filled in from reference TRBV7-2 and TRBJ2-4, reads GAGVSQSPSNKVTEKGKDVELRCDPISGHTALYWYRQSLGQGLEFLIYFQGNSAPDKSGLPSDRFSAERTGGSVSTLTIQRTQQEDSAVYLCASRRDRTDIQYFGAGTRLSVL.

The rearrangement joins TRBV7-8 to TRBJ1-6, with 7 nucleotides matching TRBD1. The junction had 14 bases not matched to a gene; V was cut back by 2 bases and J by 4 bases. This CDR3 has 19 residues. Germline V gene sequence: CDR1 SGHVS, CDR2 FQNEAQ. This CDR3 reads CASSLIIRDRKPYNSPLHF. CDR3 coding DNA: TGTGCCAGCAGCTTAATTATTAGGGACAGAAAGCCGTATAATTCACCCCTCCACTTT.

In regard to this clonotype: The junction departs from the called germline gene at one end, perhaps through a read error. The CDR3 loop reads CSARDRTSGRIAGGLFF. The CDR3 DNA reads TGCAGTGCTAGAGATCGGACTAGCGGGAGGATCGCCGGGGGGCTGTTTTTT. The genes are TRBV20-1 and TRBJ2-2, with 14 bases lining up with TRBD2. The V gene's germline CDR1 is DFQATT and CDR2 SNEGSKA (reference sequence). The CDR3 has 17 residues.

This sequence joins TRBV15 and TRBJ2-5; D unresolved. The CDR3 extends over 14 amino acids. Germline-derived CDR1 and CDR2 are LNHNV and YYDKDF (reference sequence). V lost 1 base and J 0 bases, leaving 6 bases between the germline ends. The CDR3 protein is CATSRGRYQETQYF. CDR3 sequence (DNA): TGTGCCACCAGCAGAGGACGGTACCAAGAGACCCAGTACTTC.

The chain recombines TRBV6-4 with TRBJ2-3; no reliable D call. V was clipped by 2 bases and J by 6 bases, with 18 bases between them. Germline CDR1 MRHNA, CDR2 SNTAGT. This CDR3 is built from 16 residues. The CDR3 DNA is TGTGCCAGCAGTGACGGGCGGCCTCCCAGCCCGGATACGCAGTATTTT. Its translation is CASSDGRPPSPDTQYF.

This clonotype was detected a few times. The chain recombines TRBV7-9 with TRBJ2-7; tentative D call: TRBD2 (6 bases). This CDR3 is 16 amino acids long. Trimming pared 5 bases from V and 7 bases from J, leaving 24 bases between. Germline V gene data show CDR1 as SEHNR and CDR2 as FQNEAQ (reference sequence). CDR3 amino acids: CASSLEGHLRGIEQYF. The CDR3 nucleotides read TGTGCCAGCAGCCTAGAGGGCCACCTACGGGGGATTGAGCAGTACTTC.

The rearrangement joins TRBV2 to TRBJ2-2; D is tentatively TRBD1 or TRBD2 (6 bases each). CDR3 length: 14 amino acids. Germline CDR1 SNHLY, CDR2 FYNNEI. Trimming shortened V by 6 bases and J by 4 bases, and 12 bases separated the two germline ends. Written as DNA, the CDR3 is TGTGCCAGCAGGGTCAGGGGAGGCACCGGGGAGCTGTTTTTT. Translating gives CASRVRGGTGELFF. Filled out from reference TRBV2 and TRBJ2-2, the complete variable domain reads EPEVTQTPSHQVTQMGQEVILRCVPISNHLYFYWYRQILGQKVEFLVSFYNNEISEKSEIFDDQFSVERPDGSNFTLKIRSTKLEDSAMYFCASRVRGGTGELFFGEGSRLTVL.

The chain links TRBV20-1 to TRBJ2-5; no clear D gene. This CDR3 comprises 10 residues. Trimming removed 7 bases at V and 1 base at J, with 4 bases between. Per germline, CDR1 DFQATT and CDR2 SNEGSKA (reference sequence). The CDR3 DNA sequence: TGCAGTGGACGCCAAGAGACCCAGTACTTC. Its translation is CSGRQETQYF.